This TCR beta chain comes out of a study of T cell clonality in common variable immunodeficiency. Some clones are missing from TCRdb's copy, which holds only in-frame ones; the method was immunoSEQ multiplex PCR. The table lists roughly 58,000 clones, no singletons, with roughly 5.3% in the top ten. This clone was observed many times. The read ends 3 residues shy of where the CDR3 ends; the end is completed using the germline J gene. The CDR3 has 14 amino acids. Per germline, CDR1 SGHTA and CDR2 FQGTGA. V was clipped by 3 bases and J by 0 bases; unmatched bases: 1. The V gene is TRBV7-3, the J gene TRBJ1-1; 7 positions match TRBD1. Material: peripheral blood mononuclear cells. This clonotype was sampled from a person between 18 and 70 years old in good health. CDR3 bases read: TGTGCCAGCAGCTTGGGACAGATGAACACTGAA. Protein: CASSLGQMNTE. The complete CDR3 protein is CASSLGQMNTEAFF.